A single sample is the source of the 20 T cell receptor beta chains below, sequenced in a study of blood T cell repertoires in COVID-19. Generated by immunoSEQ multiplex PCR, the TCRdb table keeps only in-frame clones and is missing some. Here the sample spans under 200,000 clones, about four fifths being singletons. The sequenced sample was peripheral blood. These receptors all come from a man aged 60-69 years with acute or convalescent COVID-19.

The gene calls are TRBV5-3 and TRBJ2-7; 10 nucleotides agree with TRBD1. TRBV5-3 is identified as an open reading frame with a role that is uncertain. J lost 4 bases, V lost 6 bases, and 7 bases had no gene match. The CDR3 loop spans 14 amino acids. CDR3 region: CARNPGQGYYEQYF. The CDR3 DNA reads as TGTGCCAGAAACCCGGGACAGGGGTATTACGAGCAGTACTTC.

This chain links TRBV5-4 with TRBJ1-1, with D perhaps TRBD1 (6 bases). CDR3 length: 15 residues. CDR1 and CDR2 from the germline V gene are SGHNT and YYREEE (reference sequence). Between the trimmed V and J ends, which lost 7 bases and 1 base, there was a span of 17 bases. The CDR3 here is CASRSNLQGNTEAFF. The CDR3 nucleotides read TGTGCCAGCCGATCAAATCTACAGGGGAACACTGAAGCTTTCTTT.

V and J are TRBV2 and TRBJ2-2, with D possibly TRBD2 on 5 matching bases. Trimming left V 6 bases short and J 3 bases short, with 11 bases between. CDR1 is SNHLY, CDR2 FYNNEI, per germline. This CDR3 has 14 residues. The CDR3 DNA reads as TGTGCCAGCAGGGTTGGCGGGCACACCGGGGAGCTGTTTTTT. This sequence encodes CASRVGGHTGELFF.

This clone was detected only once. The chain carries TRBV27 and TRBJ1-2, with 9 bases fitting TRBD1. V trimming: 6 bases; J trimming: 2 bases; junction bases outside the gene matches: 10. This CDR3 comprises 16 residues. Germline V gives CDR1 MNHEY, CDR2 SMNVEV (reference sequence). In nucleotides, the CDR3 is TGTGCCAGCAGCGAACAGGGGGCTACCTTGAACTATGGCTACACCTTC. It translates to CASSEQGATLNYGYTF.

The rearrangement links TRBV5-5 to TRBJ1-2; D possibly corresponds to TRBD1 (5 bases). The CDR3 loop spans 15 amino acids. The germline gives CDR1 SGHKS, CDR2 YYEKEE (reference sequence). Deletions cut 0 bases from V and 2 bases from J, with 11 bases between. The DNA of the CDR3 is TGTGCCAGCAGCTTGGCCCTCAGGGCAAACTATGGCTACACCTTC. It translates to CASSLALRANYGYTF.

Here the CDR3 DNA reads TGCGCCAGCAGCTTGTCTGGTAGCCAGCGCGGTGGCTCCTACAATGAGCAGTTCTTC. This translates into CASSLSGSQRGGSYNEQFF. This chain links TRBV5-1 with TRBJ2-1; D ambiguous. The CDR3 contains 19 residues. Trimming cost V 1 base and J 0 bases, with 20 bases left between them. From germline, CDR1 is SGHRS and CDR2 YFSETQ.

This sequence joins TRBV9 and TRBJ2-5; D might be TRBD2 (6 bases). V gave up 0 bases and J gave up 1 base, with 10 bases separating them. The germline V gene encodes CDR1 SGDLS and CDR2 YYNGEE. The CDR3 contains 15 residues. CDR3 protein: CASSVAAGGQETQYF. CDR3 nucleotide sequence: TGTGCCAGCAGCGTAGCGGCCGGGGGCCAAGAGACCCAGTACTTC.

V and J are TRBV19 and TRBJ1-5; 10 bases fit TRBD1. Trimming took 6 bases from V and 7 from J; bases not matched to a gene: 12. This CDR3 is 16 amino acids long. Germline V gene lookup returns CDR1 LNHDA and CDR2 SQIVND (reference sequence). CDR3: CASSRKTGGRGQPQHF. For the CDR3, the DNA is TGTGCCAGTAGCAGAAAGACAGGGGGCCGAGGACAGCCCCAGCATTTT.

The chain joins TRBV6-5 to TRBJ2-2; 7 bases fit TRBD2. V was pared by 0 bases and J by 5 bases, with 6 bases of the junction left unmatched. Germline V CDR1 and CDR2: MNHEY, SVGAGI. The CDR3 is 16 residues long. CDR3 DNA: TGTGCCAGCAGTTACTCGAACCAGGGAGGGACCGGGGAGCTGTTTTTT. This sequence encodes CASSYSNQGGTGELFF.

The chain uses TRBV6-5 and TRBJ1-4; 7 bases align to TRBD1. This CDR3 region has 14 residues. Trimming at V came to 5 bases and at J to 5 bases, leaving 5 bases not matched to a gene. Looked up from germline, CDR1 is MNHEY and CDR2 is SVGAGI. DNA of the CDR3: TGTGCCAGCAGTCCGGGACAGAGAAATGAAAAACTGTTTTTT. Translated: CASSPGQRNEKLFF.

The chain couples TRBV7-9 to TRBJ1-2; 8 bases are shared with TRBD1. The CDR3 length is 17 residues. V dropped 9 bases and J dropped 2; count of bases not matched to a gene: 17. Per the germline V gene, CDR1 is SEHNR and CDR2 is FQNEAQ (reference sequence). The CDR3 DNA reads TGTGCCAGTAACTCCGACAGGGGTTCACGAATAAACTATGGCTACACCTTC. Residues: CASNSDRGSRINYGYTF.

This clone has more than one count but fewer than ten. The chain combines TRBV4-1 with TRBJ1-1; 10 bases are shared with TRBD1. CDR1 MGHRA and CDR2 YSYEKL come from the germline V gene. The V segment lost 1 base and the J segment 3 bases; nucleotides outside the gene matches: 11. The CDR3 is 18 amino acids. CDR3 in DNA: TGCGCCAGCAGCCAAGGGCTGGGACAGGGGCGCGAAGACACTGAAGCTTTCTTT. Its protein product is CASSQGLGQGREDTEAFF.

V usage is TRBV4-2 and J usage is TRBJ2-7; TRBD1 matches at 9 bases. The CDR3 has 17 residues. CDR1 and CDR2 (germline): LGHNA, YNFKEQ. V lost 0 bases, J lost 2 bases, and 8 bases stayed unmatched. The CDR3 DNA reads TGTGCCAGCAGCCAAGATCCCCGGACAGGGGATCCCTACGAGCAGTACTTC. This codes for CASSQDPRTGDPYEQYF.

The gene calls are TRBV2 and TRBJ2-1; TRBD1 might be the D (6 bases). Germline CDR1 and CDR2: SNHLY and FYNNEI. Trimming removed 1 base at V and 3 bases at J, with 7 bases between. There are 14 residues in the CDR3. Here the CDR3 DNA reads TGTGCCAGCAGTGAAGGGACAGACTACAATGAGCAGTTCTTC. This gives the protein CASSEGTDYNEQFF.

The V gene is TRBV5-1, the J gene TRBJ2-1; D might be TRBD2 (6 bases). V lost 5 bases to trimming and J lost 5 bases, with 17 bases between them. Germline CDR1 reads SGHRS; CDR2 reads YFSETQ. This CDR3 has 15 amino acids. DNA of the CDR3: TGCGCCAGCAGACGCGACCAGACGGGGGACAATGAGCAGTTCTTC. This encodes CASRRDQTGDNEQFF. The variable domain in full, completed from reference TRBV5-1 and TRBJ2-1, reads KAGVTQTPRYLIKTRGQQVTLSCSPISGHRSVSWYQQTPGQGLQFLFEYFSETQRNKGNFPGRFSGRQFSNSRSEMNVSTLELGDSALYLCASRRDQTGDNEQFFGPGTRLTVL.

The chain links TRBV4-1 to TRBJ1-1; 10 bases fit TRBD1. From germline, CDR1 is MGHRA and CDR2 YSYEKL. Unmatched junction bases numbered 7, after V lost 6 bases and J lost 3 bases. The CDR3 length is 15 residues. The CDR3 here is CASRGLGTGDTEAFF. The CDR3 DNA is TGCGCCAGCAGGGGTTTAGGGACAGGGGACACTGAAGCTTTCTTT.

The J gene is TRBJ1-5, the V gene TRBV6-2 or TRBV6-3; 8 bases are a match to TRBD1. The CDR3 consists of 13 residues. The trim removed 4 bases at V and 6 bases at J, leaving 2 bases unmatched. Germline lookup yields CDR1 MNHEY and CDR2 SVGEGT. CDR3 nucleotide sequence: TGTGCCAGCAGTTTCAGGGGGCGTCAGCCCCAGCATTTT. This codes for CASSFRGRQPQHF.

This clone was counted between two and nine times. The chain uses TRBV30 and TRBJ2-2; 9 nucleotides line up with TRBD1. The V gene end was trimmed by 1 base and the J gene end by 7 bases; junction bases not matched to a gene: 10. The CDR3 covers 16 residues. Germline assignment: CDR1 GTSNPN and CDR2 SVGIG (reference sequence). CDR3 nucleotide sequence: TGTGCCTGGAGTGCCCACGACAGGGGGACGGTCGGGGAGCTGTTTTTT. Protein product: CAWSAHDRGTVGELFF.

This clone appeared a single time. V is TRBV19 and J is TRBJ1-1; TRBD1 is a possible D gene (5 bases). The V gene's germline CDR1 is LNHDA and CDR2 SQIVND (reference sequence). Trimming left V 1 base short and J 1 base short, with 7 bases between. The CDR3 has 14 amino acids. This CDR3 is CASSIAGGNTEAFF. In DNA, the CDR3 is TGTGCCAGTAGTATAGCCGGGGGGAACACTGAAGCTTTCTTT.

The chain carries TRBV6-5 and TRBJ1-4; maybe TRBD1 (5 bases). V was cut by 2 bases and J by 11 bases, with 9 bases left in between. CDR1 is MNHEY, CDR2 SVGAGI, per germline. CDR3 length equals 12 residues. CDR3 nucleotides: TGTGCCAGCAGTTACCGGGGGGACAAACTGTTTTTT. This codes for CASSYRGDKLFF.